The source of this T cell receptor (beta chain) is a study of CD8+ T cells in alopecia areata. Study-wide context: Treated patients swallowed 5 to 10 mg of oral tofacitinib twice daily.

Trimming shortened V by 2 bases and J by 5 bases, and 14 bases separated the two germline ends. Germline-derived CDR1 and CDR2 are GTSNPN and SVGIG (reference sequence). CDR3 size: 14 residues. Study results and limitations: Many expanded lesional clones remained in scalp and blood on tofacitinib. Clonality in the scalp and expanded CD8+ clones ranked among the top 100 were significantly decreased by tofacitinib.

Treatment defined: oral pan-JAK inhibitor, 5-10 mg twice daily. Patients with alopecia areata provided lesional scalp punch biopsies as well as peripheral blood. About this clone: Its antigen remains unidentified.

In each case, RNA was isolated and then reverse transcribed into cDNA as the sequencing template. Data came from immunoSEQ multiplex PCR; TCRdb stores just in-frame clones and leaves some out. This table has some 190,000 clones, about 65% appearing once. The source is a human donor with alopecia areata. This chain joins TRBV30 and TRBJ2-3, with D perhaps matching TRBD2 (6 bases). This material consisted of CD4+ T cells sorted from blood, taken around week 49, from a patient treated with tofacitinib. The DNA for the CDR3 is TGTGCCTGGAGTAAGGTGGGGGGACGAGATACGCAGTATTTT. Residues: CAWSKVGGRDTQYF.